This TCR beta chain was recovered during a study of a mutant IDH1 vaccine in newly diagnosed glioma. The study, taken as a whole, reports: Among all patients, vaccine-induced immune responses occurred in 93.3%.

This table comes from immunoSEQ multiplex PCR, and its TCRdb copy is limited to in-frame clones, with some not included. The data contain about 120,000 clones, about four fifths of them singletons. Noted time point: week 11, during vaccination. Vaccinated patients received 300 ug of mutant IDH1 20-mer peptide per dose, with topical imiquimod. The germline V gene encodes CDR1 SGHVS and CDR2 FQNEAQ. The length of the CDR3 is 14 residues. V was clipped by 2 bases and J by 8 bases, with 13 bases between them. A note on this clone: As yet, its antigen is unknown.

The sequences come from PBMCs, collected from a glioma patient whose treatment included an IDH1 peptide vaccine. This receptor was identified in a man aged 40-49 years with glioma. The chain uses TRBV7-8 and TRBJ2-1; D is unresolved. This CDR3 is CASSLLRHEDEQFF. The DNA of the CDR3 is TGTGCCAGCAGCTTATTACGGCATGAGGATGAGCAGTTCTTC.